This T cell receptor (beta chain) comes out of a study of blood T cell repertoires in COVID-19. The cohort comprised adults aged about 18 to 90 years residing in approximately 25 US areas. This clone was detected only a few times. The CDR3 has 14 amino acids. Between the trimmed V and J ends, which lost 1 base and 8 bases, there was a span of 11 bases. From germline, CDR1 is LNHNV and CDR2 YYDKDF (reference sequence). The method was immunoSEQ multiplex PCR; TCRdb's version includes in-frame clones alone and lacks a portion of them. The sample has roughly 250,000 clones; roughly nine tenths are singletons.

This receptor was identified in a woman aged 18 to 35 who had recovered from COVID-19. The sequenced material came from PBMCs or T cells enriched from blood (not recorded which). The chain joins TRBV15 to TRBJ1-4; D unresolved. CDR3 bases: TGTGCCACCAGCAGAGGGGGAGCCGGGGAAAAACTGTTTTTT. Translated: CATSRGGAGEKLFF.